Sequencing of this T cell receptor beta chain was carried out in a study of T cell repertoires in cytomegalovirus infection. TCRdb used MiXCR to reprocess the reads, holding one entry per CDR3 protein. The table lists hundreds of thousands of distinct CDR3 sequences, 40% to 50% of them singletons. This clonotype was detected only once. The antigen is not known. From germline, CDR1 is SGHRS and CDR2 YFSETQ. The germline V and J ends were trimmed by 7 bases and 2 bases, with 19 bases remaining between them. The CDR3 sequence is 16 residues long. Whole-study findings and limits: CMV carriers with the relevant HLA were identified by cumulative public TCR beta family frequency.

The TCR comes from a human donor in good health (CMV status not recorded). Some clones in this sample may be carry-over from other donors' samples. The V call is TRBV5-1, the J call TRBJ2-1; tentatively, D is TRBD2 (5 bases). The sample consisted of cultured PBMCs, taken from culture after CMV antigen stimulation. The CDR3 reads CASQSGPGSTYNEQFF. The CDR3 nucleotides are TGCGCCAGCCAAAGTGGGCCTGGGAGTACCTACAATGAGCAGTTCTTC. The complete variable domain, with remaining parts taken from reference TRBV5-1 and TRBJ2-1, reads KAGVTQTPRYLIKTRGQQVTLSCSPISGHRSVSWYQQTPGQGLQFLFEYFSETQRNKGNFPGRFSGRQFSNSRSEMNVSTLELGDSALYLCASQSGPGSTYNEQFFGPGTRLTVL.